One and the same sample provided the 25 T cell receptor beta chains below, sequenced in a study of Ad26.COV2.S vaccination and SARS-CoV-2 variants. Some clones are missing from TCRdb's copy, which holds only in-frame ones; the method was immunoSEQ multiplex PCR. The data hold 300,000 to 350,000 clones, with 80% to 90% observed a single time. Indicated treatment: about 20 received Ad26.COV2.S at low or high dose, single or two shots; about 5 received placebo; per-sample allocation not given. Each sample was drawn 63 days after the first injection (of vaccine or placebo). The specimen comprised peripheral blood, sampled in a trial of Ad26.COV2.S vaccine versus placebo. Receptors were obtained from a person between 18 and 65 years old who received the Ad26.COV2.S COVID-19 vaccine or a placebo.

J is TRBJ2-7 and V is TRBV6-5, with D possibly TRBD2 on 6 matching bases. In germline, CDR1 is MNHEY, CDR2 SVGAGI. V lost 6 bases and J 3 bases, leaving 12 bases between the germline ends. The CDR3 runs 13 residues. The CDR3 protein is CASRGGDGYEQYF. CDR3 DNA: TGTGCCAGCAGGGGGGGTGACGGCTACGAGCAGTACTTC.

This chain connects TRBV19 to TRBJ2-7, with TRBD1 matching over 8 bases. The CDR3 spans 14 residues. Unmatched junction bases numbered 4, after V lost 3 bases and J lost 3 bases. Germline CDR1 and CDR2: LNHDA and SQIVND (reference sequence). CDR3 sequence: CASSMGQANYEQYF. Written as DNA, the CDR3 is TGTGCCAGTAGTATGGGACAGGCCAACTACGAGCAGTACTTC.

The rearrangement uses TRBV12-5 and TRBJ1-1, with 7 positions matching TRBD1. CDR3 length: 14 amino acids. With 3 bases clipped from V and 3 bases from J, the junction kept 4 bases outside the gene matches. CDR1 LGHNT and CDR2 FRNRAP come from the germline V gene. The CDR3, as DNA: TGTGCTAGTGGTTTCAGGCAGGGGGACACTGAAGCTTTCTTT. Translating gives CASGFRQGDTEAFF. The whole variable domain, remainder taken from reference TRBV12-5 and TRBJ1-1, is DARVTQTPRHKVTEMGQEVTMRCQPILGHNTVFWYRQTMMQGLELLAYFRNRAPLDDSGMPKDRFSAEMPDATLATLKIQPSEPRDSAVYFCASGFRQGDTEAFFGQGTRLTVV.

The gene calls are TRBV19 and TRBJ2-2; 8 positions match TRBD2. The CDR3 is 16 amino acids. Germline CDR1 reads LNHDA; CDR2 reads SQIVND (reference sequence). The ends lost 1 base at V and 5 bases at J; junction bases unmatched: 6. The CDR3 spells CASSIAGGQTTGELFF. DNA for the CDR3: TGTGCCAGTAGTATAGCGGGGGGGCAAACTACCGGGGAGCTGTTTTTT.

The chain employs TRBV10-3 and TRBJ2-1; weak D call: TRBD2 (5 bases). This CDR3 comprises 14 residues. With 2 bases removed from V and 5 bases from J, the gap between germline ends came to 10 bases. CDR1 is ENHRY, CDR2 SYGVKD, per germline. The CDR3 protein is CAISESGRNNEQFF. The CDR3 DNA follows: TGTGCCATCAGTGAGAGTGGGAGAAACAATGAGCAGTTCTTC.

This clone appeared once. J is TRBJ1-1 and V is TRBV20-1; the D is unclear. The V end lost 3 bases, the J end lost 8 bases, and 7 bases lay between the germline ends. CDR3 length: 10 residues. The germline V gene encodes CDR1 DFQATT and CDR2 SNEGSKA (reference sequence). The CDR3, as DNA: TGCAGTGCTAGGCAGCCCGAAGCTTTCTTT. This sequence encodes CSARQPEAFF.

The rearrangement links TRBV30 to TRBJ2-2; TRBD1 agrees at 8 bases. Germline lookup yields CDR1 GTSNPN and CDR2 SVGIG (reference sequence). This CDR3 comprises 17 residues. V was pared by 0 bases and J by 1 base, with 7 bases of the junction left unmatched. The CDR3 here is CAWSVFPGTGNTGELFF. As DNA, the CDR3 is TGTGCCTGGAGTGTATTTCCCGGGACAGGGAACACCGGGGAGCTGTTTTTT.

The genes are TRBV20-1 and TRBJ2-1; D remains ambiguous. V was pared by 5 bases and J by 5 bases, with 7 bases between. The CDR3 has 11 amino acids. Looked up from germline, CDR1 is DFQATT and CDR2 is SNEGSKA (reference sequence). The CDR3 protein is CSALQDNEQFF. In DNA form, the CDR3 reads TGCAGTGCTTTGCAGGACAATGAGCAGTTCTTC.

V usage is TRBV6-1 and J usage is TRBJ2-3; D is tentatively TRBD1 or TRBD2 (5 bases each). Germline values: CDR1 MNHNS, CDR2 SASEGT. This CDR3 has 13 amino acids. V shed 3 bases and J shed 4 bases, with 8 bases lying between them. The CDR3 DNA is TGTGCCAGCAGTGACAGAGGGGCAGATACGCAGTATTTT. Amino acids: CASSDRGADTQYF.

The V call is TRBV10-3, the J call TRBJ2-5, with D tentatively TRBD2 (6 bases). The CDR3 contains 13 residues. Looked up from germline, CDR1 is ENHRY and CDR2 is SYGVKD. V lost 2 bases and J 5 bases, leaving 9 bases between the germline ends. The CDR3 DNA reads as TGTGCCATCAGTGAGGGGGGGTACGAGACCCAGTACTTC. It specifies CAISEGGYETQYF.

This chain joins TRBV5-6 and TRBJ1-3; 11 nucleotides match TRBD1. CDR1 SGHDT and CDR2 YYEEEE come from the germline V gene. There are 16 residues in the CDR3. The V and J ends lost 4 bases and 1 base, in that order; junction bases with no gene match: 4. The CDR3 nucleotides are TGTGCCAGCAGCGCCGGACAGGGGGCTTCTGGAAACACCATATATTTT. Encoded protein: CASSAGQGASGNTIYF.

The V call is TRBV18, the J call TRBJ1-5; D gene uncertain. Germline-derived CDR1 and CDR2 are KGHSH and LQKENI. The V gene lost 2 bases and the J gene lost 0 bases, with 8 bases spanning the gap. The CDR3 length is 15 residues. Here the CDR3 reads CASSPMRNSNQPQHF. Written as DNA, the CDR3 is TGTGCCAGCTCACCAATGCGGAATAGCAATCAGCCCCAGCATTTT.

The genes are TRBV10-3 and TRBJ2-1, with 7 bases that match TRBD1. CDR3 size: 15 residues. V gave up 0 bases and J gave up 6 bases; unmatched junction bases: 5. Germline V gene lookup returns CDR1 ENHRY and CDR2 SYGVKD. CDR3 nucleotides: TGTGCCATCAGTGAGTCGCGGACAGGACGCAATGAGCAGTTCTTC. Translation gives CAISESRTGRNEQFF.

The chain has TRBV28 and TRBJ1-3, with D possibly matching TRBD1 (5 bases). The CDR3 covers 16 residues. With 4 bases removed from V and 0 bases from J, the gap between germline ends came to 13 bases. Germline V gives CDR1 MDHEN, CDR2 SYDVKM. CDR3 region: CASSSSGIVSGNTIYF. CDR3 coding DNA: TGTGCCAGCAGTTCCTCAGGGATCGTCTCTGGAAACACCATATATTTT.

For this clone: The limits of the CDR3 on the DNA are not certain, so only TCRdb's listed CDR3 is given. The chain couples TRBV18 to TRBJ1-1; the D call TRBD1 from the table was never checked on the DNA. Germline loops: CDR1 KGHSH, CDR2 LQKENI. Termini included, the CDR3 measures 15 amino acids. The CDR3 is CASSPPVAQGAATFF.

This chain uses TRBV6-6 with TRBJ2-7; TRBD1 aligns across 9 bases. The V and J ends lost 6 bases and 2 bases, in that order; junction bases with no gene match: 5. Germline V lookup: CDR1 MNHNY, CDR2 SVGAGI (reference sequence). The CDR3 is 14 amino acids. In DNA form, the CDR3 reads TGTGCCAGCAGCCAGGGACAGGGAACCTACGAGCAGTACTTC. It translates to CASSQGQGTYEQYF.

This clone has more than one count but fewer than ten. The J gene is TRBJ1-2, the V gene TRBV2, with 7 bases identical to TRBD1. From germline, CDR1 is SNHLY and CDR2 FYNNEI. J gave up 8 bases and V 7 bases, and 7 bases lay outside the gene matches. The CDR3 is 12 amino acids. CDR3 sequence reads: CASTEGGRGYTF. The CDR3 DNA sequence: TGTGCCAGCACCGAAGGGGGCCGGGGCTACACCTTC. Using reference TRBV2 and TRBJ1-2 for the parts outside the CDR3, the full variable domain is EPEVTQTPSHQVTQMGQEVILRCVPISNHLYFYWYRQILGQKVEFLVSFYNNEISEKSEIFDDQFSVERPDGSNFTLKIRSTKLEDSAMYFCASTEGGRGYTFGSGTRLTVV.

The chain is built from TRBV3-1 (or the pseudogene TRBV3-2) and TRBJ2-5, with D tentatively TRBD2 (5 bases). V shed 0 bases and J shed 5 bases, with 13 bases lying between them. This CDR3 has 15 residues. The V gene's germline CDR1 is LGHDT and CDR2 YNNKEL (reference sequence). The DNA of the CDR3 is TGTGCCAGCAGCCAAGAGGCAAGGACTCCTGAGACCCAGTACTTC. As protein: CASSQEARTPETQYF.

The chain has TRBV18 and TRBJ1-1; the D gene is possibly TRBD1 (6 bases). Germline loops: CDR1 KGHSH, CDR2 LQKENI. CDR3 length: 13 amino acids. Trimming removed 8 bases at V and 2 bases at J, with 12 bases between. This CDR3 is CASRQGPNTEAFF. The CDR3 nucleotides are TGTGCCAGCCGTCAGGGGCCAAACACTGAAGCTTTCTTT.

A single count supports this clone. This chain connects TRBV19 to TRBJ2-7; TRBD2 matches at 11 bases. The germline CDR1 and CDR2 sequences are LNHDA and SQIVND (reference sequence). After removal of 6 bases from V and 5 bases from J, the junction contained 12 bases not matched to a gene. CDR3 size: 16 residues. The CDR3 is CASSRLLAGAFHEQYF. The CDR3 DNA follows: TGTGCCAGTAGCCGCCTACTAGCGGGAGCATTCCACGAGCAGTACTTC.

CDR3 amino acids: CASSQGPGYDEQYF. In DNA form, the CDR3 reads TGTGCCAGCAGCCAAGGTCCGGGGTACGACGAGCAGTACTTC. This chain joins TRBV3-1 (or the pseudogene TRBV3-2) and TRBJ2-7; D is perhaps TRBD2 (5 bases). V gave up 1 base and J gave up 5 bases, with 12 bases separating them. Germline V gene data show CDR1 as LGHDT and CDR2 as YNNKEL (reference sequence). The CDR3 runs 14 residues.

The CDR3 nucleotides are TGTGCCAGCAGTTGGACCGAACAGACAAACACCGGGGAGCTGTTTTTT. It specifies CASSWTEQTNTGELFF. The chain employs TRBV6-5 and TRBJ2-2; no firm D call. The V and J ends lost 4 bases and 2 bases respectively, with 14 bases between them. The germline gives CDR1 MNHEY, CDR2 SVGAGI. CDR3 length equals 16 residues.

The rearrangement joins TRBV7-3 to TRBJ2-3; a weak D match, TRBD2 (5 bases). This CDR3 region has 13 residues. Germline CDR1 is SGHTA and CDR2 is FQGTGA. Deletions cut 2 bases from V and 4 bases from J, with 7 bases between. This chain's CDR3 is CASSLERADTQYF. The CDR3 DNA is TGTGCCAGCAGCTTAGAGAGGGCAGATACGCAGTATTTT.

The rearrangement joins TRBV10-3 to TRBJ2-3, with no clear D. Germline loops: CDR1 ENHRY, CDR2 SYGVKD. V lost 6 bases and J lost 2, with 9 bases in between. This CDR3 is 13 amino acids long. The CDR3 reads CAIRRQTTDTQYF. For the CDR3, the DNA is TGTGCCATCAGGCGGCAAACCACAGATACGCAGTATTTT.

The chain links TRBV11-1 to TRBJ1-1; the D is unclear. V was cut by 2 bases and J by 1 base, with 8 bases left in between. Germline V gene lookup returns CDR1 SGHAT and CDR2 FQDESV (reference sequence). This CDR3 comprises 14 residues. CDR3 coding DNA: TGTGCCAGCAGCTTACCGGTGCGGAACACTGAAGCTTTCTTT. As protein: CASSLPVRNTEAFF.